This T cell receptor beta chain is drawn from a study of blood T cell repertoires in COVID-19 (TCRdb year 2020). Describing the broader study: Collaborator samples came from the United States, Italy and Spain and covered acute and convalescent phases of COVID-19. The samples were drawn from two sources: the first 160 participants of the ongoing ImmuneRACE study, and about 1,300 subjects contributed by 6 global collaborators. Sample metadata almost always included a de-identified subject ID, COVID-19 status, age in years and sex. The repertoires were made available in a free public database intended to serve as a resource for research on the immune response to SARS-CoV-2. Where available, HLA class I and class II types were obtained from metadata supplied by the sample provider rather than from assay-based typing. Subjects who had been exposed to COVID-19, were actively infected with it, or had recovered from it provided the deeply sampled blood TCRbeta repertoires that made up the dataset. The prospective study material was composed of cDNA or gDNA derived from T cells, B-cell-depleted T cells, or PBMCs.

TCRbeta CDR3 regions were amplified from genomic DNA using the immunoSEQ Assay, a bias-controlled multiplex PCR. Concerning the study's data processing: The number of nucleated cells in each sample was estimated by amplification of reference gene primers within the assay. Sequence reads were collapsed and filtered to measure the absolute abundance of every unique TCRbeta CDR3 rearrangement. For each sample, productive Simpson clonality was calculated as the square root of Simpson's diversity index over productive rearrangements. TCRdb mirrors the immuneACCESS table, restricted to in-frame sequences. Some clones are absent from its copies; in checked studies, under half trace to an unresolved V gene, and the reason for the others is unknown. That table supplies the V and J calls and clone size; D and trimming were determined from the DNA. For this sample there are roughly 200,000 clones; about 85% appear just once. The ten largest account for roughly a fifth of the sample.

General findings and caveats noted by the study authors: Clinical and demographic metadata were provided uncurated, with the amount varying by source and participant.

The collaborating institutions used their own protocols to collect whole blood in K2EDTA tubes. Collaborator samples were shipped for TCRbeta analysis as frozen whole blood, isolated PBMCs, or DNA extracted from either sample type. Turning to this clone: It has no known antigen specificity. Base-call qualities are not available, and no considerably larger clone is one nucleotide away.

From its cysteine to its phenylalanine, the CDR3 spans 16 amino acids. Of all the DNA, just the CDR3 is kept, 48 bases in frame from base 1. The V end gives up 4 bases and the J end 3 bases, leaving 12 bases in the junction not matched to a gene. The germline V gene (reference sequence) sets CDR1 to MNHEY and CDR2 to SMNVEV. This receptor chain uses TRBV27 and TRBJ2-7; the junction holds 7 bases that match TRBD1. The clonotype was recovered from a human donor in a cohort sampled during active COVID-19. What was sequenced was peripheral blood. The CDR3 region has the sequence CASSSTNAGGIYEQYF. The nucleotide sequence reads TGTGCCAGCAGTTCAACTAACGCAGGGGGAATCTACGAGCAGTACTTC.